These 24 T cell receptor beta chains originate from one sample sequenced in a study of OX40 agonist ivuxolimab in advanced cancers. Produced via immunoSEQ multiplex PCR; TCRdb's table is partial and in-frame only. The table lists about 84,000 clones, 90% to 95% of them singletons. Here the sequenced sample was CD4+ or CD8+ T cells sorted from blood, taken in a trial of the OX40 agonist ivuxolimab. Source of these receptors: an adult with an advanced solid tumor such as melanoma, head and neck, liver or kidney cancer.

The chain has TRBV7-9 and TRBJ2-2, with TRBD2 matching over 11 bases. CDR3 length equals 19 residues. Germline values: CDR1 SEHNR, CDR2 FQNEAQ (reference sequence). V was pared by 5 bases and J by 7 bases, with 18 bases of the junction left unmatched. CDR3 loop: CASSAYHSSGRAIGGELFF. The CDR3 nucleotides are TGTGCCAGCAGCGCCTACCACAGTAGCGGGAGGGCCATCGGCGGGGAGCTGTTTTTT.

This clone was recorded once. This chain joins TRBV12-5 and TRBJ2-2; D is unclear. Germline V gene lookup returns CDR1 LGHNT and CDR2 FRNRAP. The CDR3 totals 13 residues. The V end was cut by 8 bases, the J end by 6 bases, with 13 bases between. CDR3 in amino acids: CASSYPTSGELFF. CDR3 DNA sequence: TGTGCTAGTTCCTATCCGACCTCCGGGGAGCTGTTTTTT.

J is TRBJ2-1 and V is TRBV19, with TRBD2 as a possible D gene (6 bases). Germline assignment: CDR1 LNHDA and CDR2 SQIVND (reference sequence). The CDR3 sequence is 15 residues long. V lost 1 base to trimming and J lost 4 bases, with 11 bases between them. CDR3: CASSIAEGGYNEQFF. DNA of the CDR3: TGTGCCAGTAGTATAGCGGAGGGAGGATACAATGAGCAGTTCTTC.

The chain joins TRBV7-9 to TRBJ2-3; D perhaps matches TRBD1 (5 bases). There are 16 residues in the CDR3. Germline V gene data show CDR1 as SEHNR and CDR2 as FQNEAQ (reference sequence). Deletions cut 4 bases from V and 4 bases from J, with 18 bases between. The CDR3 DNA reads TGTGCCAGCAGCTCGCCTGCAGGGATTTTGGCAGATACGCAGTATTTT. Translated: CASSSPAGILADTQYF.

V gene TRBV18 combines with J gene TRBJ2-5; D is perhaps TRBD2 (7 bases). This CDR3 is built from 18 residues. Germline loops: CDR1 KGHSH, CDR2 LQKENI. Trimming took off 6 bases at V and 0 bases at J, with 23 bases between the two ends. The CDR3 nucleotides read TGTGCCAGCTCGCTCAGGGGTTTCGGCGGGAGAGACCAAGAGACCCAGTACTTC. Translating it yields CASSLRGFGGRDQETQYF.

This chain links TRBV5-8 with TRBJ2-3; the D is unclear. Trimming removed 2 bases at V and 2 bases at J, with 12 bases between. Germline V CDR1 and CDR2: SGHTS, YDEGEE. This CDR3 has 15 residues. DNA of the CDR3: TGTGCCAGCAGCTTCGTGCGGAGAAACACAGATACGCAGTATTTT. Amino acid sequence: CASSFVRRNTDTQYF.

With regard to this clone: Germline is not matched at one junction end, which may reflect a read error. This chain joins TRBV7-7 and TRBJ2-1; 10 positions agree with TRBD2. CDR3 size: 16 residues. Looked up from germline, CDR1 is SSHAT and CDR2 is FNYEAQ (reference sequence). The CDR3 DNA is TGTGCTAGCAGCTTTTCTAGCGGGAGTGCCTACAATGAGCAGTTCTTC. Translating it yields CASSFSSGSAYNEQFF.

This clone was detected a few times. The CDR3 DNA is TGTGCCTGGAGTTCCATAGGGGTAGGGACTGAAGCTTTCTTT. The encoded protein is CAWSSIGVGTEAFF. This chain links TRBV30 with TRBJ1-1; the D gene is possibly TRBD1 (5 bases). Germline V gene data show CDR1 as GTSNPN and CDR2 as SVGIG (reference sequence). The V and J ends lost 2 bases and 5 bases respectively, with 15 bases between them. The CDR3 is made up of 14 amino acids.

This clone was seen once. The chain links TRBV4-3 to TRBJ2-7, with 7 bases that match TRBD2. The CDR3 length is 16 residues. Trimming at V came to 0 bases and at J to 0 bases, leaving 5 bases not matched to a gene. Germline-derived CDR1 and CDR2 are LGHNA and YSLEER. The CDR3 bases are TGCGCCAGCAGCCAAGACCCTAGCGGTAACTCCTACGAGCAGTACTTC. It codes for CASSQDPSGNSYEQYF.

This chain connects TRBV13 to TRBJ1-2; tentative D call: TRBD1 (5 bases). Trimming removed 5 bases at V and 4 bases at J, with 14 bases between. Germline assignment: CDR1 PRHDT and CDR2 FYEKMQ (reference sequence). This CDR3 comprises 14 residues. The CDR3 sequence is CASSPRGRPYGYTF. As DNA, the CDR3 is TGTGCCAGCAGCCCAAGGGGAAGGCCCTATGGCTACACCTTC. Looking up the rest from reference TRBV13 and TRBJ1-2 gives the full variable domain: AAGVIQSPRHLIKEKRETATLKCYPIPRHDTVYWYQQGPGQDPQFLISFYEKMQSDKGSIPDRFSAQQFSDYHSELNMSSLELGDSALYFCASSPRGRPYGYTFGSGTRLTVV.

V is TRBV15 and J is TRBJ2-7; D remains unclear. Trimming removed 1 base from V and 5 bases from J, with 9 bases in between. The CDR3 extends over 13 amino acids. The V gene's germline CDR1 is LNHNV and CDR2 YYDKDF (reference sequence). Here the CDR3 reads CATSRGGPDEQYF. The CDR3 DNA reads TGTGCCACCAGCAGAGGAGGTCCCGACGAGCAGTACTTC.

This clone has only one observation. The genes are TRBV2 and TRBJ1-3; D is ambiguous. Trimming shortened V by 6 bases and J by 1 base, and 7 bases separated the two germline ends. The CDR3 is made up of 13 amino acids. The germline V gene encodes CDR1 SNHLY and CDR2 FYNNEI. CDR3 bases: TGTGCCAGCAGACAGCTTTCTGGAAACACCATATATTTT. It codes for CASRQLSGNTIYF.

The gene calls are TRBV28 and TRBJ2-1, with 10 bases fitting TRBD2. CDR1 is MDHEN, CDR2 SYDVKM, per germline. Trimming cost V 6 bases and J 3 bases; bases outside gene matches: 14. This CDR3 spans 18 amino acids. CDR3 region: CASRTLRKREGYYNEQFF. The DNA of the CDR3 is TGTGCCAGCAGGACCCTCCGCAAGCGGGAGGGATACTACAATGAGCAGTTCTTC.

This sequence joins TRBV4-2 and TRBJ1-2; D might be TRBD1 (5 bases). The CDR3 totals 15 residues. V was shortened by 4 bases and J by 6 bases, with 18 bases between the two germline ends. Germline CDR1 reads LGHNA; CDR2 reads YNFKEQ. The CDR3 region has the DNA TGTGCCAGCAGCCTCCGGGGCGGCAGAGGGGATGGCTACACCTTC. Translation gives CASSLRGGRGDGYTF.

Notes on this clone: Other DNA variants within this sample encode the same CDR3. J is TRBJ1-5 and V is TRBV27, with D tentatively TRBD1 (5 bases). This CDR3 has 15 residues. V was clipped by 2 bases and J by 0 bases, with 8 bases between them. Per the germline V gene, CDR1 is MNHEY and CDR2 is SMNVEV (reference sequence). DNA of the CDR3: TGTGCCAGCAGTTTAGCCGGGGCTAGCAATCAGCCCCAGCATTTT. Translation gives CASSLAGASNQPQHF.

This rearrangement joins TRBV9 to TRBJ1-1; 8 nucleotides match TRBD1. Per the germline V gene, CDR1 is SGDLS and CDR2 is YYNGEE. The J segment lost 6 bases and the V segment lost 0 bases, leaving 7 bases of the junction unmatched. The CDR3 has 15 amino acids. The CDR3: CASSVGGQDFAEAFF. In DNA, the CDR3 is TGTGCCAGCAGCGTAGGGGGACAGGATTTCGCTGAAGCTTTCTTT. The complete variable domain, with remaining parts taken from reference TRBV9 and TRBJ1-1, reads DSGVTQTPKHLITATGQRVTLRCSPRSGDLSVYWYQQSLDQGLQFLIQYYNGEERAKGNILERFSAQQFPDLHSELNLSSLELGDSALYFCASSVGGQDFAEAFFGQGTRLTVV.

V and J are TRBV30 and TRBJ2-5; D possibly corresponds to TRBD2 (6 bases). Germline assignment: CDR1 GTSNPN and CDR2 SVGIG (reference sequence). V lost 5 bases to trimming and J lost 6 bases, with 13 bases between them. The CDR3 consists of 12 residues. CDR3 sequence: CAWGTVGKTQYF. In nucleotides, the CDR3 is TGTGCCTGGGGGACTGTCGGCAAGACCCAGTACTTC.

This clone was counted once. The chain couples TRBV14 to TRBJ2-1, with 8 bases identical to TRBD2. The germline CDR1 and CDR2 sequences are SGHDN and FVKESK. This CDR3 has 14 amino acids. The trim removed 4 bases at V and 2 bases at J, leaving 1 base unmatched. The CDR3 DNA follows: TGTGCCAGCAGCCCGACTAGCGCCTACAATGAGCAGTTCTTC. This sequence encodes CASSPTSAYNEQFF.

The J gene is TRBJ2-1, the V gene TRBV11-3; a possible D gene is TRBD2 (5 bases). The V end was cut by 0 bases, the J end by 1 base, with 10 bases between. Looked up from germline, CDR1 is SGHNT and CDR2 is YENEEA. This CDR3 comprises 16 residues. The CDR3 DNA is TGTGCCAGCAGCTTAGATGGAACGGGATCCTACAATGAGCAGTTCTTC. Translating it yields CASSLDGTGSYNEQFF.

The chain couples TRBV6-5 to TRBJ2-7, with a possible D match to TRBD1 (6 bases). The V and J ends lost 4 bases and 0 bases respectively, with 10 bases between them. CDR1 and CDR2 from the germline V gene are MNHEY and SVGAGI. The CDR3 sequence is 14 residues long. The CDR3 reads CASSLTGYSYEQYF. The CDR3 DNA follows: TGTGCCAGCAGTTTAACAGGGTACTCCTACGAGCAGTACTTC.

The rearrangement joins TRBV5-6 to TRBJ1-1, with TRBD1 as a possible D gene (6 bases). The CDR3 contains 16 residues. Trimming removed 3 bases from V and 1 base from J, with 16 bases in between. CDR1 and CDR2 (germline): SGHDT, YYEEEE. The chain's CDR3 is CASSSPWGGWNTEAFF. CDR3 DNA sequence: TGTGCCAGCAGCTCCCCCTGGGGGGGCTGGAACACTGAAGCTTTCTTT.

This sequence joins TRBV5-4 and TRBJ1-2; 9 nucleotides align to TRBD1. The germline CDR1 and CDR2 sequences are SGHNT and YYREEE (reference sequence). CDR3 length: 14 amino acids. V was clipped by 4 bases and J by 7 bases; unmatched bases: 8. CDR3 region: CASSPTGGRSGYTF. The CDR3 coding sequence is TGTGCCAGCAGCCCAACAGGGGGCCGGAGTGGCTACACCTTC.

The rearrangement links TRBV27 to TRBJ2-7; tentatively, D is TRBD1 (5 bases). Looked up from germline, CDR1 is MNHEY and CDR2 is SMNVEV (reference sequence). The CDR3 consists of 17 residues. V was cut by 4 bases and J by 4 bases, with 23 bases left in between. CDR3 nucleotides: TGTGCCAGCAGTTACCGCCCGGTTCTGGGGCAGACTTACGAGCAGTACTTC. This translates into CASSYRPVLGQTYEQYF.

The rearrangement uses TRBV19 and TRBJ2-7; TRBD1 is a possible D gene (5 bases). Per germline, CDR1 LNHDA and CDR2 SQIVND (reference sequence). V lost 1 base and J lost 6, with 16 bases in between. The CDR3 covers 15 residues. The CDR3 is CASSIGQGWVSEQYF. The CDR3 DNA reads as TGTGCCAGTAGTATAGGGCAGGGATGGGTCAGCGAGCAGTACTTC.